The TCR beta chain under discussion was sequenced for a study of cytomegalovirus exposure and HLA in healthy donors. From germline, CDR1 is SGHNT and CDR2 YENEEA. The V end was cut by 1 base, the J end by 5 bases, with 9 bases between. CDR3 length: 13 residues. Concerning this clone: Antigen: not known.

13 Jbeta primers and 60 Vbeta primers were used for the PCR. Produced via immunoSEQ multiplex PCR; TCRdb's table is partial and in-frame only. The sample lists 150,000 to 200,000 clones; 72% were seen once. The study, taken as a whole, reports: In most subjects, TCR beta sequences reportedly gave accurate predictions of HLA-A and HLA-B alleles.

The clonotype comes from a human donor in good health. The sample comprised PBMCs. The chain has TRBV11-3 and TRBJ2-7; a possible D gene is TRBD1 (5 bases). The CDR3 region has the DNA TGTGCCAGCAGCTTAGGCCAAGGGGACGAGCAGTACTTC. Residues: CASSLGQGDEQYF. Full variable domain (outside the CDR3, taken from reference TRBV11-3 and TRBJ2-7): EAGVVQSPRYKIIEKKQPVAFWCNPISGHNTLYWYLQNLGQGPELLIRYENEEAVDDSQLPKDRFSAERLKGVDSTLKIQPAELGDSAVYLCASSLGQGDEQYFGPGTRLTVT.